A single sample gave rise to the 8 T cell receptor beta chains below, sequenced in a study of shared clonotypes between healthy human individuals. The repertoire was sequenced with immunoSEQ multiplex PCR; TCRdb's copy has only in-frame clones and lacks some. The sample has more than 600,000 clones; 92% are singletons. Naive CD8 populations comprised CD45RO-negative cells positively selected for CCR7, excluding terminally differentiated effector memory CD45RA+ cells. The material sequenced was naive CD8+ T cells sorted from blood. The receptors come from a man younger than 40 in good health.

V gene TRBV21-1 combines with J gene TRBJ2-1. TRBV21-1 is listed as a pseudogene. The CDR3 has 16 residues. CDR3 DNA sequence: TGTGCCAGCAGCAAATCGACGCTTAGCTCCTACAATGAGCAGTTCTTC. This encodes CASSKSTLSSYNEQFF.

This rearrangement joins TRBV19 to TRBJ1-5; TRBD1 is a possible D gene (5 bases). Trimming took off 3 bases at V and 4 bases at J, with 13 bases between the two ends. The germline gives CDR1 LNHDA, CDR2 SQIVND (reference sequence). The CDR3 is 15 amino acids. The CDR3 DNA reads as TGTGCCAGTAGTATTCCATGGGACTGGAATCAGCCCCAGCATTTT. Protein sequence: CASSIPWDWNQPQHF.

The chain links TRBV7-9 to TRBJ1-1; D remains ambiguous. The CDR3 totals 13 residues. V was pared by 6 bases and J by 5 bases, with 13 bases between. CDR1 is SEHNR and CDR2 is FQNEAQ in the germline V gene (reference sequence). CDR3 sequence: CASSPSSSTEAFF. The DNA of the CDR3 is TGTGCCAGCAGTCCATCCAGTTCTACTGAAGCTTTCTTT.

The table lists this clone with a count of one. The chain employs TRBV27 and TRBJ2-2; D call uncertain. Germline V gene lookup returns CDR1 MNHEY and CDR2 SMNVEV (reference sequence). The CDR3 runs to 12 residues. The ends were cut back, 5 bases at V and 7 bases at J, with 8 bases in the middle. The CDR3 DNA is TGTGCCAGCAGTGGGCTCCACGGGGAGCTGTTTTTT. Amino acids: CASSGLHGELFF.

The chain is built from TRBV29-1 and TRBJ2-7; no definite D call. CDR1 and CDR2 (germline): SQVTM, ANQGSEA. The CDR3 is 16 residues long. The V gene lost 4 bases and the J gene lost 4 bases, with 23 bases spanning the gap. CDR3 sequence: CSVVLTASFRPYEQYF. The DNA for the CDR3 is TGCAGCGTTGTCCTCACAGCCTCTTTCCGCCCTTACGAGCAGTACTTC.

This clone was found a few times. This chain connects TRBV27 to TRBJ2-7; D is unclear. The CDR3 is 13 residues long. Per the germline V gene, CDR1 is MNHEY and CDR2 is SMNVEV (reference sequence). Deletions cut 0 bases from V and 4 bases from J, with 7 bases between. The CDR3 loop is CASSLSLTYEQYF. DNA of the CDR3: TGTGCCAGCAGTTTATCTCTGACGTACGAGCAGTACTTC.

The CDR3 DNA is TGCGCCAGCAGCTTGATAGGAGAAAAACTGTTTTTT. Protein: CASSLIGEKLFF. The genes are TRBV5-1 and TRBJ1-4; D gene uncertain. V lost 1 base, J lost 8 bases, and 6 bases lay in between. The CDR3 is made up of 12 amino acids. Germline V gives CDR1 SGHRS, CDR2 YFSETQ.

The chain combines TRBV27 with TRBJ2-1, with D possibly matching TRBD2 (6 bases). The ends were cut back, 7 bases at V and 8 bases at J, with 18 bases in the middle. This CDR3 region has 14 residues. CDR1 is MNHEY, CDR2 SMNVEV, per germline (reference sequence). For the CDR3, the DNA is TGTGCCAGCACCACACTAGCCGCCAGCTATGAGCAGTTCTTC. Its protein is CASTTLAASYEQFF.